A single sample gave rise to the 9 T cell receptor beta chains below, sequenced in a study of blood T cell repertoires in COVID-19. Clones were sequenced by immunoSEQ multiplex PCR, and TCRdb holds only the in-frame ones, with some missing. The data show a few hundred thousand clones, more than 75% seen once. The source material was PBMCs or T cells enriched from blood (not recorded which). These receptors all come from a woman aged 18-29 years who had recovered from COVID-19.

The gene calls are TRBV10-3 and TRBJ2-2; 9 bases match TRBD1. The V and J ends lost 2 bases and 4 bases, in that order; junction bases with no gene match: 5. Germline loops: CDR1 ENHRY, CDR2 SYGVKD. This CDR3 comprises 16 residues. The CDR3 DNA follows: TGTGCCATCAGTGAGGCCGGGACAGGGCCCACCGGGGAGCTGTTTTTT. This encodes CAISEAGTGPTGELFF.

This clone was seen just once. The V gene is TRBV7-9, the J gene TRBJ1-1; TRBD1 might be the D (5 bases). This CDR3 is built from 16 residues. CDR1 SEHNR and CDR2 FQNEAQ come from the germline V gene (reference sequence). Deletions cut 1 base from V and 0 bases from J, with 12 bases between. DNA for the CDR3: TGTGCCAGCAGCTTAGGACAGAACCTAATGAACACTGAAGCTTTCTTT. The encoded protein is CASSLGQNLMNTEAFF.

This CDR3 is CSVKGLAGNEQYF. In nucleotides, the CDR3 is TGCAGCGTTAAGGGACTAGCGGGTAACGAGCAGTACTTC. The chain uses TRBV29-1 and TRBJ2-7, with 12 bases lining up with TRBD2. Germline V gene lookup returns CDR1 SQVTM and CDR2 ANQGSEA. The CDR3 consists of 13 residues. V shed 5 bases, J shed 5 bases, and the junction held 4 bases outside the gene matches.

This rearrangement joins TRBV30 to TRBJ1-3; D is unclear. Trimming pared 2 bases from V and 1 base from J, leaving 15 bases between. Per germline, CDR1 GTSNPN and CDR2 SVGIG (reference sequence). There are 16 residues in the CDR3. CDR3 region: CAWSFPRSSSGNTIYF. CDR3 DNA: TGTGCCTGGAGTTTTCCCCGGAGTTCTTCTGGAAACACCATATATTTT. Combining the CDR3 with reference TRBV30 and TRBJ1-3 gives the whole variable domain SQTIHQWPATLVQPVGSPLSLECTVEGTSNPNLYWYRQAAGRGLQLLFYSVGIGQISSEVPQNLSASRPQDRQFILSSKKLLLSDSGFYLCAWSFPRSSSGNTIYFGEGSWLTVV.

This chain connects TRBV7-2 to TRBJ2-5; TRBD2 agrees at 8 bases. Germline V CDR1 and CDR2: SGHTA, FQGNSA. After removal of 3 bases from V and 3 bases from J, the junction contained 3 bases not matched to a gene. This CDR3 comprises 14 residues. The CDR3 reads CASSFGGAKETQYF. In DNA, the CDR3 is TGTGCCAGCAGCTTCGGGGGGGCCAAAGAGACCCAGTACTTC.

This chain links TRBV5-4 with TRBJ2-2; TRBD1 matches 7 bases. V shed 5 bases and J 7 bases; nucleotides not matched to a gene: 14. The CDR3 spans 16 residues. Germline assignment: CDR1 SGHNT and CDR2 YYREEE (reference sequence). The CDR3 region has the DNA TGTGCCAGCAGTCCTCAAGGGCTACAGGGGTACGGGGAGCTGTTTTTT. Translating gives CASSPQGLQGYGELFF. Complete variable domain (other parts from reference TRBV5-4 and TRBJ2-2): ETGVTQSPTHLIKTRGQQVTLRCSSQSGHNTVSWYQQALGQGPQFIFQYYREEENGRGNFPPRFSGLQFPNYSSELNVNALELDDSALYLCASSPQGLQGYGELFFGEGSRLTVL.

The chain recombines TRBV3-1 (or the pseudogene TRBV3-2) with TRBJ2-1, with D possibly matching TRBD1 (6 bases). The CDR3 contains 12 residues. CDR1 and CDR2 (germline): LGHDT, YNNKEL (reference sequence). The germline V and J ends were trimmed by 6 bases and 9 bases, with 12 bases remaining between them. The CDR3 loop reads CASRHRDVEQFF. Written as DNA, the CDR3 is TGTGCCAGCAGACACAGGGATGTTGAGCAGTTCTTC.

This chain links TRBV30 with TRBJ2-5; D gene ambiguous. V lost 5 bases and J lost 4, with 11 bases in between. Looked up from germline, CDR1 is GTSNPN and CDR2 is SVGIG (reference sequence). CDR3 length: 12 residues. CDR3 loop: CAWANMAETQYF. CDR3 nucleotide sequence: TGTGCCTGGGCGAACATGGCAGAGACCCAGTACTTC. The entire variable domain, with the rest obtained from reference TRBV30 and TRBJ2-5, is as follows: SQTIHQWPATLVQPVGSPLSLECTVEGTSNPNLYWYRQAAGRGLQLLFYSVGIGQISSEVPQNLSASRPQDRQFILSSKKLLLSDSGFYLCAWANMAETQYFGPGTRLLVL.

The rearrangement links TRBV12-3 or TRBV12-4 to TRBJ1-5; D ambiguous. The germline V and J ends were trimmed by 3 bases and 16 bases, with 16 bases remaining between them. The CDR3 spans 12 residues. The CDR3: CASSFRFAPVHF. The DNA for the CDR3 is TGTGCCAGCAGTTTCCGGTTTGCCCCCGTACATTTT.